This T cell receptor (beta chain) stems from a study of blood T cell repertoires in COVID-19. As for the study in general: Italy, Spain and the United States were the sources of the convalescent and acute COVID-19 samples. In each case, the material was cDNA or gDNA derived from T cells, B-cell-depleted T cells, or PBMCs.

CDR3 length: 15 residues. Germline assignment: CDR1 MGHRA and CDR2 YSYEKL. Trimming cost V 0 bases and J 3 bases; bases outside gene matches: 2. Original data processing: Amplification with reference gene primers provided the estimates of nucleated cell counts. Method: immunoSEQ multiplex PCR; TCRdb's copy keeps in-frame clones and lacks some. D and trimming were read from the DNA, whereas the V and J calls and clone size are those reported in that table. The sample comprises 110,000 or so clones, about four fifths of which are singletons, and about 7.3% rests with the top ten. The sequenced sample consisted of peripheral blood. The sequence derives from a middle-aged woman with acute or convalescent COVID-19. The chain is built from TRBV4-1 and TRBJ1-3, with TRBD1 matching 7 bases. CDR3 DNA: TGCGCCAGCAGCCAAGATGACAGGGTTGGAAACACCATATATTTT. It codes for CASSQDDRVGNTIYF.